Presented here are 15 T cell receptor beta chains from one specimen sequenced in a study of T cells in Graves' hyperthyroidism and ophthalmopathy. Amplification targeted TCR beta CDR3 regions from RNA transcripts. HTBI primers were employed in a first-round RT-PCR of the TCR CDR3. TCRdb itself ran the multiplex PCR reads through MiXCR, one entry per CDR3 protein. The sample lists a few hundred thousand distinct CDR3 sequences; 14% to 15% were seen once. The source material was blood. All receptors derive from a woman under 40 with Graves' hyperthyroidism.

This clonotype was seen many times. The chain links TRBV2 to TRBJ2-1; TRBD2 aligns across 11 bases. This CDR3 comprises 14 residues. J lost 4 bases, V lost 9 bases, and 5 bases had no gene match. CDR1 is SNHLY, CDR2 FYNNEI, per germline. For the CDR3, the DNA is TGTGCCAGTATGGGACTAGCGGATTACAATGAGCAGTTCTTC. Translating it yields CASMGLADYNEQFF.

This clonotype was seen at least ten times. This chain connects TRBV28 to TRBJ2-5; D perhaps matches TRBD2 (5 bases). CDR1 is MDHEN and CDR2 is SYDVKM in the germline V gene. V lost 3 bases and J lost 4, with 9 bases in between. The CDR3 contains 13 residues. This CDR3 reads CASSLAGSETQYF. CDR3 nucleotide sequence: TGTGCCAGCAGTTTGGCGGGTTCAGAGACCCAGTACTTC.

As concerns this clonotype: At one boundary the junction diverges from the germline segment, which might be a read error. V usage is TRBV24-1 and J usage is TRBJ2-2, with a possible D match to TRBD1 (6 bases). CDR3 size: 17 residues. Germline lookup yields CDR1 KGHDR and CDR2 SFDVKD. The CDR3 loop is CATGDQGSAPNTGELFF. CDR3 nucleotides: TGTGCCACCGGTGATCAGGGGTCGGCTCCTAACACCGGGGAGCTGTTTTTT.

This clonotype has just a few counts. The V gene is TRBV18, the J gene TRBJ2-1, with 8 bases aligning to TRBD1. The CDR3 extends over 14 amino acids. The germline V gene encodes CDR1 KGHSH and CDR2 LQKENI. The junction had 5 bases not matched to a gene; V was cut back by 4 bases and J by 6 bases. Here the CDR3 DNA reads TGTGCCAGCTCACTCGGACAGGGTAGCAATGAGCAGTTCTTC. It is translated as CASSLGQGSNEQFF.

This clonotype has ten or more counts. The chain joins TRBV18 to TRBJ2-3, with unresolved D. Trimming took off 3 bases at V and 2 bases at J, with 6 bases between the two ends. CDR1 KGHSH and CDR2 LQKENI come from the germline V gene. This CDR3 has 13 residues. The CDR3 spells CASSPYHTDTQYF. CDR3 DNA sequence: TGTGCCAGCTCACCCTATCACACAGATACGCAGTATTTT. The full variable domain, its missing parts supplied by reference TRBV18 and TRBJ2-3, is NAGVMQNPRHLVRRRGQEARLRCSPMKGHSHVYWYRQLPEEGLKFMVYLQKENIIDESGMPKERFSAEFPKEGPSILRIQQVVRGDSAAYFCASSPYHTDTQYFGPGTRLTVL.

This chain joins TRBV20-1 and TRBJ2-7; 10 bases match TRBD2. CDR1 is DFQATT and CDR2 is SNEGSKA in the germline V gene (reference sequence). J was trimmed by 2 bases and V by 6 bases; bases with no gene match: 13. The CDR3 totals 16 residues. CDR3 amino acids: CSAPSRLAGGPYEQYF. DNA of the CDR3: TGCAGTGCCCCCAGCCGCTTAGCGGGAGGCCCCTACGAGCAGTACTTC.

The V and J genes are TRBV5-6 and TRBJ2-1, with TRBD1 identical over 10 bases. Germline-derived CDR1 and CDR2 are SGHDT and YYEEEE. This CDR3 is built from 15 residues. With 4 bases clipped from V and 10 bases from J, the junction kept 11 bases outside the gene matches. The CDR3 coding sequence is TGTGCCAGCAGCCGAGACAGGGGGCGCCAAAGGGAGCAGTTCTTC. This translates into CASSRDRGRQREQFF. Based on the CDR3 plus reference TRBV5-6 and TRBJ2-1, the full variable domain is DAGVTQSPTHLIKTRGQQVTLRCSPKSGHDTVSWYQQALGQGPQFIFQYYEEEERQRGNFPDRFSGHQFPNYSSELNVNALLLGDSALYLCASSRDRGRQREQFFGPGTRLTVL.

The V gene is TRBV11-3, the J gene TRBJ2-2, with D possibly matching TRBD2 (6 bases). This CDR3 has 14 residues. The V end lost 5 bases, the J end lost 6 bases, and 13 bases lay between the germline ends. Germline-derived CDR1 and CDR2 are SGHNT and YENEEA. As DNA, the CDR3 is TGTGCCAGCAGCCAGGAGGGCCTTGCCGGGGAGCTGTTTTTT. It specifies CASSQEGLAGELFF.

This clonotype was found many times. This chain links TRBV11-2 with TRBJ1-1; 7 bases map to TRBD1. Germline CDR1 is SGHAT and CDR2 is FQNNGV. The J segment lost 6 bases and the V segment lost 5 bases, leaving 12 bases of the junction unmatched. The CDR3 covers 15 residues. The DNA for the CDR3 is TGTGCCAGCAGCCCCAGGGGGTTCGGCATGGCTGAAGCTTTCTTT. Its protein product is CASSPRGFGMAEAFF.

This clonotype was seen only a few times. A much larger clone differs from this one at a single base, so this may be a read error. This chain joins TRBV30 and TRBJ1-1, with 8 bases fitting TRBD1. The CDR3 is made up of 13 amino acids. The germline V gene encodes CDR1 GTSNPN and CDR2 SVGIG (reference sequence). After removal of 7 bases from V and 4 bases from J, the junction contained 8 bases not matched to a gene. CDR3 sequence reads: CAFNRDRSTEAFF. In DNA form, the CDR3 reads TGTGCCTTTAACCGGGACAGGAGCACTGAAGCTTTCTTT.

This clonotype was counted at least ten times. V is TRBV29-1 and J is TRBJ2-3; TRBD2 might be the D (5 bases). The germline CDR1 and CDR2 sequences are SQVTM and ANQGSEA. The CDR3 extends over 12 amino acids. Deletions cut 6 bases from V and 1 base from J, with 8 bases between. For the CDR3, the DNA is TGCAGCGTAGGTAGCGGCACAGATACGCAGTATTTT. This encodes CSVGSGTDTQYF.

This clonotype appeared a few times. The rearrangement uses TRBV30 and TRBJ1-2; 7 bases line up with TRBD1. This CDR3 is 13 amino acids long. Germline V CDR1 and CDR2: GTSNPN, SVGIG (reference sequence). V was clipped by 1 base and J by 2 bases; unmatched bases: 1. The chain's CDR3 is CAWSGQGNYGYTF. CDR3 in DNA: TGTGCCTGGAGTGGACAGGGAAACTATGGCTACACCTTC.

V usage is TRBV7-8 and J usage is TRBJ1-2; 9 positions agree with TRBD1. Germline CDR1 is SGHVS and CDR2 is FQNEAQ. The CDR3 is 14 amino acids. V lost 6 bases and J lost 6; bases outside the gene matches: 8. CDR3 DNA: TGTGCCAGCAGGGACAGGGGAGCTAGTCATGGCTACACCTTC. It is translated as CASRDRGASHGYTF.

This clonotype was detected many times. The chain has TRBV28 and TRBJ2-3, with TRBD1 matching 9 bases. The trim removed 5 bases at V and 5 bases at J, leaving 5 bases unmatched. Germline V gene sequence: CDR1 MDHEN, CDR2 SYDVKM. The CDR3 length is 14 residues. The CDR3 DNA sequence: TGTGCCAGCAGTGATAGACAGGGGGAAGATACGCAGTATTTT. This translates into CASSDRQGEDTQYF.

The chain employs TRBV5-1 and TRBJ2-5; D not certain. The germline CDR1 and CDR2 sequences are SGHRS and YFSETQ. The germline V and J ends were trimmed by 2 bases and 3 bases, with 11 bases remaining between them. The CDR3 is 14 residues long. CDR3 nucleotides: TGCGCCAGCAGCTTAGGAAGGTCCGAAGAGACCCAGTACTTC. It translates to CASSLGRSEETQYF.